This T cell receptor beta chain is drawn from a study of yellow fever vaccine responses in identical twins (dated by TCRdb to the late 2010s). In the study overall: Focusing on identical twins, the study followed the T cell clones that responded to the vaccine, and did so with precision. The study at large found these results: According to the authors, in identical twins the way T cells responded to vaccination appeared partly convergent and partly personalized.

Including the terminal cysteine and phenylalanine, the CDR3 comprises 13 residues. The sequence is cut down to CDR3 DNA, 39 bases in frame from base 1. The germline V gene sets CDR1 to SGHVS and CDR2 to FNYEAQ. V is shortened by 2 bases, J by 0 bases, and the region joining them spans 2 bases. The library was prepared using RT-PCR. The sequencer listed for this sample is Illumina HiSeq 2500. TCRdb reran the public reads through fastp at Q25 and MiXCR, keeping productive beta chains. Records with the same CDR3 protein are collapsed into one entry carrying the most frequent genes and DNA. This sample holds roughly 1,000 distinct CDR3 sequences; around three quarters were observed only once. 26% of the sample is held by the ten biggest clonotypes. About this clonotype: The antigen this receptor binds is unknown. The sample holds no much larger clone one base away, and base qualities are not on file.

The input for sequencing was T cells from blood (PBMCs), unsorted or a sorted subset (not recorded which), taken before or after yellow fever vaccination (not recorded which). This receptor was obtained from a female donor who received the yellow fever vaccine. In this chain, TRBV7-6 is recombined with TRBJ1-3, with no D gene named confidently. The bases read TGTGCCAGCAGCTTAAACTCTGGAAACACCATATATTTT. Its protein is CASSLNSGNTIYF.